This T cell receptor beta chain originates from a study of low-dose radiotherapy and immunotherapy resistance in tumors. Study context: A dose of 0.5 Gy per fraction was delivered to Cohort 1 every 2 weeks, for a total of 6.5 Gy. Cyclophosphamide was given intravenously at 200 mg/m2 every two weeks, and each dose came one day before radiation and immunotherapy. Treatment consisted of nivolumab 240 mg every two weeks and ipilimumab 1 mg/kg every six weeks, given intravenously to patients.

In this sample, this clonotype turned up many times. TRAV- and TRBV-specific primers, spanning alpha and beta chains, primed first-strand cDNA. The authors ran about 21 PCR cycles to amplify TCRs with a constant-region primer and V-primer adapter. Via MiXCR, TCRdb re-called the reads, giving one row per CDR3 protein. The data hold 100,000 or so distinct CDR3 sequences, with less than 25% observed a single time. The time point was: after trial treatment. Treatment meaning: LDRT plus nivolumab, ipilimumab, low-dose cyclophosphamide and aspirin (RACIN trial). Donors received a regimen that comprised nivolumab, ipilimumab, aspirin, low-dose cyclophosphamide and low-dose radiotherapy. CDR1 is DFQATT, CDR2 SNEGSKA, per germline (reference sequence). J was trimmed by 5 bases and V by 6 bases; bases with no gene match: 11. The CDR3 has 15 residues.

The input for sequencing was PBMCs, taken after low-dose radiotherapy plus immunotherapy. This sequence joins TRBV20-1 and TRBJ2-3, with 10 positions matching TRBD1. The sequence derives from a male donor with prostate cancer. In DNA form, the CDR3 reads TGCAGTGCCGAGTCCGGGACAGGGGACCAAGATACGCAGTATTTT. It yields the protein CSAESGTGDQDTQYF.